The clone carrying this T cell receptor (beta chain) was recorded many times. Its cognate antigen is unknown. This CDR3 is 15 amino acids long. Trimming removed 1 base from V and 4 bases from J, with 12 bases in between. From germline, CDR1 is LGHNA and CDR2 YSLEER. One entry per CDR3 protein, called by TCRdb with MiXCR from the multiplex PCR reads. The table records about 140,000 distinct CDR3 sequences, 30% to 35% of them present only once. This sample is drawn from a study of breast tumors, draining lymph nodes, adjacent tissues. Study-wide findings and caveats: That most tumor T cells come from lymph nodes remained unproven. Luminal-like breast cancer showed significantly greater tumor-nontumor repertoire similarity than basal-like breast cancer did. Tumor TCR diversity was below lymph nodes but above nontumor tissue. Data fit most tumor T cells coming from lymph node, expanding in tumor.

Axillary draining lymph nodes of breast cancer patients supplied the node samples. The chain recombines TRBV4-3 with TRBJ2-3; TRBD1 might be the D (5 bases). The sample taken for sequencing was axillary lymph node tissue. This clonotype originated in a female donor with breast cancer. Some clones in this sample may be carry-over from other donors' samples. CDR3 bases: TGCGCCAGCAGCCAAGGGGGCGACCTGGCAGATACGCAGTATTTT. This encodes CASSQGGDLADTQYF.